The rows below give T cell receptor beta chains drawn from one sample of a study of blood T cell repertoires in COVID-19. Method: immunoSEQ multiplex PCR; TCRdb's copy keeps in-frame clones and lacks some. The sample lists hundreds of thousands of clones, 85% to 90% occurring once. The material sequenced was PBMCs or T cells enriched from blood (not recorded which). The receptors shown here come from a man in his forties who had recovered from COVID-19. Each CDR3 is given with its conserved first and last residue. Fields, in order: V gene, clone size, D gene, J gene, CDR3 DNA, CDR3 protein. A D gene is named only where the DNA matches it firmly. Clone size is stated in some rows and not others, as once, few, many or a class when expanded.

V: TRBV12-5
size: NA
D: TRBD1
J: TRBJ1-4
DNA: TGTGCTAGTGGTCCAGGACAGGGGTATGAAAAACTGTTTTTT
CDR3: CASGPGQGYEKLFF

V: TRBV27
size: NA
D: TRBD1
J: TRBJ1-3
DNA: TGTGCCAGCAGTTTTAGGGGGGGGACAGGGCCTAACACCATATATTTT
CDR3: CASSFRGGTGPNTIYF

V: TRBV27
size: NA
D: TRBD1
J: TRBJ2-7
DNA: TGTGCCAGCAGTTTACGGGGACAGGGGTTCGAGCAGTACTTC
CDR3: CASSLRGQGFEQYF

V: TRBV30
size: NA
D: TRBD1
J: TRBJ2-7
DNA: TGTGCCTGGAGTGAGACAGGGATCGAGCAGTACTTC
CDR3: CAWSETGIEQYF

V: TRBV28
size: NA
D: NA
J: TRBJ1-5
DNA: TGTGCCAGCAGTTTTTCAGGGGATAGCAATCAGCCCCAGCATTTT
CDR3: CASSFSGDSNQPQHF

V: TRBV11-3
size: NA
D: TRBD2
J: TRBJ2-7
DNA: TGTGCCAGCAGCTTAAATGCGGGAGACTTCGAGCAGTACTTC
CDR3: CASSLNAGDFEQYF

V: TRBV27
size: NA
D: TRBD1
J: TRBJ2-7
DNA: TGTGCCAGCAGTCTGGACAGGTTCCCCTACGAGCAGTACTTC
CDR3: CASSLDRFPYEQYF

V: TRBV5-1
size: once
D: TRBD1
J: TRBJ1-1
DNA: TGCGCCAGCAGCTGGGGACAGGATGAAGCTTTCTTT
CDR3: CASSWGQDEAFF

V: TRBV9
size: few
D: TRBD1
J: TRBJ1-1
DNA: TGTGCCAGCAGCGCAGGGACAGTTGAAGCTTTCTTT
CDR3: CASSAGTVEAFF

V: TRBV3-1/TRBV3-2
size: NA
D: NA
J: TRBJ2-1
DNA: TGTGCCAGCAGCCACCCCCTCGACACGAATCTTGCTGAGCAGTTCTTC
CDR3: CASSHPLDTNLAEQFF

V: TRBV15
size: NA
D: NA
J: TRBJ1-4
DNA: TGTGCCACCAGCAGAGAATACAGTGCAACTAATGAAAAACTGTTTTTT
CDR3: CATSREYSATNEKLFF

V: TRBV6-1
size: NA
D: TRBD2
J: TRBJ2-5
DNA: TGTGCCAGCAGTGAAGCAAGGCTAGCGGGAGGGGAGACCCAGTACTTC
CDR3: CASSEARLAGGETQYF

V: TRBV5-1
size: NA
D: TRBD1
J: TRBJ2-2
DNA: TGCGCCAGCAGCTCTCGACAGGGGGCTATCGGGGAGCTGTTTTTT
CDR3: CASSSRQGAIGELFF

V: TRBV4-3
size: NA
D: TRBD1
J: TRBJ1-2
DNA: TGCGCCAGCAGCCAGGGGTTAGGGGGCGATGGCTACACCTTC
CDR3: CASSQGLGGDGYTF

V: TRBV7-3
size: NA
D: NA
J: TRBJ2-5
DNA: TGTGCCAGCAGCTTAGTCGAGGGAGGGACCCAGTACTTC
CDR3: CASSLVEGGTQYF

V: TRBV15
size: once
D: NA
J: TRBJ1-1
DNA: TGTGCCACCAGCTCGAAGACTGATATGAACACTGAAGCTTTCTTT
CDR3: CATSSKTDMNTEAFF

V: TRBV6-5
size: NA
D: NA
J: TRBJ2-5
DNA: TGTGCCACCCTACCGGGGGAGACCCAGTACTTC
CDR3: CATLPGETQYF

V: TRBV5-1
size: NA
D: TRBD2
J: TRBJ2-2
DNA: TGCGCCAGCAGCTTGTTAGCTAGCGGAAACACCGGGGAGCTGTTTTTT
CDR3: CASSLLASGNTGELFF

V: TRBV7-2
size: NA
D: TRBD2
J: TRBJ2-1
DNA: TGTGCCAGCAGCTTAGCAGCGGGAGGCTCCTACAATGAGCAGTTCTTC
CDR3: CASSLAAGGSYNEQFF

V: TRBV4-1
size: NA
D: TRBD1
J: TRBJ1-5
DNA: TGCGCCAGCAGCCAAGTAGGTCGGACAGGAGGCAATCAGCCCCAGCATTTT
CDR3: CASSQVGRTGGNQPQHF

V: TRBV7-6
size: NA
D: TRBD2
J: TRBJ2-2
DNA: TGTGCCAGCAGCTTAGTATTAACCGGGGGGTTTACCGGGGAGCTGTTTTTT
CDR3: CASSLVLTGGFTGELFF

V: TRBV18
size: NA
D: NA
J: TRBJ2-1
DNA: TGTGCCAGCTCATCCCGGGACTCCTCGGGGGAGCAGTTCTTC
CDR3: CASSSRDSSGEQFF

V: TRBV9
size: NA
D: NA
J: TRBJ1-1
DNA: TGTGCCAGCAGCGTGGAGGACAGAGCTTTCTTT
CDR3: CASSVEDRAFF

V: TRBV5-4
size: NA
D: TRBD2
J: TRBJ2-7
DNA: TGTGCCAGCAGCTTGACCGGGACTAGCGGGATTTACGAGCAGTACTTC
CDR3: CASSLTGTSGIYEQYF

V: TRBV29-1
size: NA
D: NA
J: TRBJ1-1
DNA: TGCAGCGTTCACAGCCCCAGCACTGAAGCTTTCTTT
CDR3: CSVHSPSTEAFF

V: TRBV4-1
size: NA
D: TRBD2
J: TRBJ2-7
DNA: TGCGCCAGCAGCCTACAAAGGTCGGGACTAGCGGACTACGAGCAGTACTTC
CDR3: CASSLQRSGLADYEQYF

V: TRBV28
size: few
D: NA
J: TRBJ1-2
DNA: TGTGCCAGCAGTCTCCTGGACAGTACTAACTATGGCTACACCTTC
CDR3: CASSLLDSTNYGYTF

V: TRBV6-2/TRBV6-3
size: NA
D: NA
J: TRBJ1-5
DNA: TGTGCCGGCGGCCAGAGTAGCAATCAGCCCCAGCATTTT
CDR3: CAGGQSSNQPQHF

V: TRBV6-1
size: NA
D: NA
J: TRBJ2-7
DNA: TGTGCCAGCAGTGAAGCGGTCATGCGGGAGCAGTACTTC
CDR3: CASSEAVMREQYF

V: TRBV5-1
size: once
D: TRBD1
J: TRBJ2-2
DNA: TGCGCCAGCAGTTGGGCCTTAGGACAGGGGGCAACCGGGGAGCTGTTTTTT
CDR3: CASSWALGQGATGELFF

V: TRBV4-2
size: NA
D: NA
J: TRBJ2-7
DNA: TGTGCCAGCAGCCAAGCCGGGACTTCCGGCTCCTACGAGCAGTACTTC
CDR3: CASSQAGTSGSYEQYF

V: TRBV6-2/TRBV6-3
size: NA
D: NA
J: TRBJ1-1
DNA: TGTGCCAGCAGTTACCCGATCGGGTCTGAAGCTTTCTTT
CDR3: CASSYPIGSEAFF

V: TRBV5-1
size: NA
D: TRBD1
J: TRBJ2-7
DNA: TGCGCCAGCAGCTGGGGCGGGACAGGGGTAAGCGAGCAGTACTTC
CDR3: CASSWGGTGVSEQYF

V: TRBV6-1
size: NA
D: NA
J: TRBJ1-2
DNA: TGTGCCAGCAGTGAGTCACAGGGCTATGGCTACACCTTC
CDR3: CASSESQGYGYTF

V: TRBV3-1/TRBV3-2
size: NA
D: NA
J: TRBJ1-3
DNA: TGTGCCAGCAGCCAAGAACCGGGGGTCATCGGAAACACCATATATTTT
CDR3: CASSQEPGVIGNTIYF

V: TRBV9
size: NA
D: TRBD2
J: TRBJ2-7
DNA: TGTGCCAGCAGCACGGGACTAGCGGGGGGGAGCTCCTACGAGCAGTACTTC
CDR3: CASSTGLAGGSSYEQYF

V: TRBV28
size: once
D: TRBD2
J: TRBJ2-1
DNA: TGTGCCAGCAGTTTAAGGGGACTAGCGGGAATCTTC
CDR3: CASSLRGLAGIF

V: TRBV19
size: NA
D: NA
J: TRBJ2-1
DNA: TGTGCCACCTCGTCACTCTACAATGAGCAGTTCTTC
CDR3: CATSSLYNEQFF

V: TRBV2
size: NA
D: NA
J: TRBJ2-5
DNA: TGTGCCAGCAAAACTAATGGCCCAGCCAGGGCCCAGTACTTC
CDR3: CASKTNGPARAQYF

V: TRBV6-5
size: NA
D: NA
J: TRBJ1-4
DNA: TGTGCCAGCAGTTATGGTCGGGATGAAAAACTGTTTTTT
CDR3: CASSYGRDEKLFF

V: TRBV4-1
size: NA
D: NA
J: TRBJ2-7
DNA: TGCGCCAGCAGCCAAGCCGGCAGGGCCTACGAGCAGTACTTC
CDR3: CASSQAGRAYEQYF

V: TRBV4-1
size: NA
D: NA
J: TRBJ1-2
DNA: TGCGCCAGCAGCCAAGAAACAGGGATCTATGGCTACACCTTC
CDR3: CASSQETGIYGYTF

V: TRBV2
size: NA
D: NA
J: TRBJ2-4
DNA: TGTGCCAGCAGTGGGTTCTCAGGAACCAAAAACATTCAGTACTTC
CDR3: CASSGFSGTKNIQYF

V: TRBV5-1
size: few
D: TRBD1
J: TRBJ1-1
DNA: TGCGCCAGCAGCTCAAGGGACAGGAGAACTGAAGCTTTCTTT
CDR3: CASSSRDRRTEAFF

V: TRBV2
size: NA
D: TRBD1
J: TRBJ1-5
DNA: TGTGCCAGCAGCGGACAGGGCTCTCAGCCCCAGCATTTT
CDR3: CASSGQGSQPQHF

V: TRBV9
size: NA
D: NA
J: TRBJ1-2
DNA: TGTGCCAGCAGCGTAGACTCCTTTGGCAGGGGTGACTATGGCTACACCTTC
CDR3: CASSVDSFGRGDYGYTF

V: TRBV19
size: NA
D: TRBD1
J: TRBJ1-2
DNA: TGTGCCAGTAGTATAGTGGGGACAGAAAACTATGGCTACACCTTC
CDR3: CASSIVGTENYGYTF

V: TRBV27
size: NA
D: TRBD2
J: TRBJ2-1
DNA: TGTGCCAGCAGTGCGGCTAGCGGGGCCAATGAGCAGTTCTTC
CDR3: CASSAASGANEQFF

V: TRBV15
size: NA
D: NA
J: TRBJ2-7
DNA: TGTGCCACCAGCAGAGATACCAGGGGGGACTCCTACGAGCAGTACTTC
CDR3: CATSRDTRGDSYEQYF

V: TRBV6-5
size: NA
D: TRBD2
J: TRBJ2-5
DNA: TGTGCCAGCAGACGGACTAGCGGGGTAGAGACCCAGTACTTC
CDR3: CASRRTSGVETQYF

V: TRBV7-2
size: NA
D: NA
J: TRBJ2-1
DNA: TGTGCCAGCAGCTTGCGGATGAGTAAGTCTGATGAGCAGTTCTTC
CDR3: CASSLRMSKSDEQFF

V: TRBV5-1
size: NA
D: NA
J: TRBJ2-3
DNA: TGCGCCAGCAGCCTCCTTCCGGAGGGCACAGATACGCAGTATTTT
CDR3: CASSLLPEGTDTQYF

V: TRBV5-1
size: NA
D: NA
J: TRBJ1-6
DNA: TGCGCCAGCAGCTTGGTCGCCGGGGGGCATGATTCACCCCTCCACTTT
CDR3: CASSLVAGGHDSPLHF

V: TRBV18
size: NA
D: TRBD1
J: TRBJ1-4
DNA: TGTGCCAGCTCAAATGGACAGGGCGACGAAAAACTGTTTTTT
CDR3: CASSNGQGDEKLFF

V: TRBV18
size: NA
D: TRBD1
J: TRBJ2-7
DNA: TGTGCCAGCTCACCCGGGACAGGGACCTACGAGCAGTACTTC
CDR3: CASSPGTGTYEQYF

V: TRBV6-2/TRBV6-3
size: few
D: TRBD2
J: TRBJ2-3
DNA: TGTGCCAGCACCCCCGCGGGACTAGGAGCAGATACGCAGTATTTT
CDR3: CASTPAGLGADTQYF

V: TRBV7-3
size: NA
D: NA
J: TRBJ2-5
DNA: TGTGCCAGCAGCTCTCAGGGTATGCAAGAGACCCAGTACTTC
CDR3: CASSSQGMQETQYF

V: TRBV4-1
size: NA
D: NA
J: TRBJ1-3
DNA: TGCGCCAGCAGCCACTTCAGAGACGGAGTGCGGTATTTT
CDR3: CASSHFRDGVRYF

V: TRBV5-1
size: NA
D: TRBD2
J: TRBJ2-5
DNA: TGCGCCAGCAGCTCTAGCGGGAGGGTGACCCAGTACTTC
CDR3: CASSSSGRVTQYF

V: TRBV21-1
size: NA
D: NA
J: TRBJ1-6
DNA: TGTGCCAGCAGCAAGCTACCCGACAGGGGGCAGCGGACAAACAATTCACCCCTCCACTTT
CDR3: CASSKLPDRGQRTNNSPLHF